This TCR beta chain originates from a study of shared clonotypes between healthy human individuals. The study, taken as a whole, reports: Sampling was confined to blood; repertoires within tissues likely differ.

To note about this clone: What it binds is not known.

Method: immunoSEQ multiplex PCR; TCRdb's copy keeps in-frame clones and lacks some. The data contain 2 million to 2.5 million clones, about 92% of them seen just once; the ten biggest clones take up 0.39%. The germline V and J ends were trimmed by 5 bases and 8 bases, with 18 bases remaining between them. CDR1 MDHEN and CDR2 SYDVKM come from the germline V gene. This CDR3 comprises 14 residues. The clonotype originates from a young man in good health. Some clones in this sample may be carry-over from other donors' samples. Sequenced material: naive CD4+ T cells from PBMCs. Subset noted: CD45RA+ positively selected. The chain employs TRBV28 and TRBJ1-1; a possible D gene is TRBD1 (5 bases). In nucleotides, the CDR3 is TGTGCCAGCAGTATTGCGTCAGGGCCCAGGGAAGCTTTCTTT. It is translated as CASSIASGPREAFF.